The clone carrying this T cell receptor (beta chain) was observed a few times. The antigen remains undetermined. This entry belongs to a study of cytomegalovirus exposure and HLA in healthy donors. In the study overall: A prior study identified approximately 120 million unique TCR beta sequences from roughly 180 million T cells. Study-level results: Donor immune exposure was known only as CMV serostatus. Association with HLA alleles at 0.05 false discovery rate was found for about 17,000 TCR beta sequences in a later analysis.

J gave up 6 bases and V 4 bases, and 8 bases lay outside the gene matches. CDR1 SGHRS and CDR2 YFSETQ come from the germline V gene. This CDR3 contains 14 residues. The PCR made use of 60 Vbeta and 13 Jbeta primers. Under the authors' procedure: Unique TCR beta chains totaled about 78 million in a later count, with approximately 10 million of them shared. Sequencing used immunoSEQ multiplex PCR; TCRdb keeps in-frame clones, though not all of them. Clone size and V and J calls were adopted from that table, with D and trimming inferred from the DNA. This sample has 150,000 to 200,000 clones; 65% to 70% occur once, and the top ten carry roughly 4%.

The sequenced sample consisted of PBMCs. V and J are TRBV5-1 and TRBJ1-2; 8 positions match TRBD1. This TCR derives from a young woman in good health and CMV-seropositive. CDR3 nucleotide sequence: TGCGCCAGCAGCGTGGACAGGGTCGGCGATGGCTACACCTTC. Translating gives CASSVDRVGDGYTF.